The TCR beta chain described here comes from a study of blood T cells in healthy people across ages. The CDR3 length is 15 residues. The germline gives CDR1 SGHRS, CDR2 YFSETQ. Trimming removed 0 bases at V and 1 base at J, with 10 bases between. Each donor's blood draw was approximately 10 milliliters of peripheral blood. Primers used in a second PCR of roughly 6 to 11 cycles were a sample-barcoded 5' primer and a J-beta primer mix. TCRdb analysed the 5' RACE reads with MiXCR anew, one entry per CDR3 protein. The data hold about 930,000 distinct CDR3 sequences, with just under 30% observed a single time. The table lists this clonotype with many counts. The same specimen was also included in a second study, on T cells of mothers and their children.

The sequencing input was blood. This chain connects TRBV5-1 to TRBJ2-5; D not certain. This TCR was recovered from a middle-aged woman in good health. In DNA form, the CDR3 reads TGCGCCAGCAGCTTGGACGGAATAGGCCAAGAGACCCAGTACTTC. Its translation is CASSLDGIGQETQYF.